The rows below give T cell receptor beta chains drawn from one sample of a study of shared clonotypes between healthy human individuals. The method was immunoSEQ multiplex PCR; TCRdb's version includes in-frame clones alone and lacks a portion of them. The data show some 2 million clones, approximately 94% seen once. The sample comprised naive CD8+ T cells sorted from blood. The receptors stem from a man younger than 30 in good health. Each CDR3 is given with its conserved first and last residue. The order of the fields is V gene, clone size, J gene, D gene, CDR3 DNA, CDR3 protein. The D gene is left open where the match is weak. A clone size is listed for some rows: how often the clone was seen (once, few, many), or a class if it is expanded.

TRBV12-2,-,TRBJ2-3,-,TGTGCAAGTCGCACCTGGGCCCAGGTCACAGATACGCAGTATTTT,CASRTWAQVTDTQYF
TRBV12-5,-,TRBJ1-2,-,TGTGCTAGTGGTTTGGTACTTGGGGACGGCTACACCTTC,CASGLVLGDGYTF
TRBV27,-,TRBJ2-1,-,TGTGCCAGCAGTTTATTAATGGCCAGTCACAATGAGCAGTTCTTC,CASSLLMASHNEQFF
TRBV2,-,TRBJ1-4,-,TGTGCCAGCGAAATTTACAGCACAAATGAAAAACTGTTTTTT,CASEIYSTNEKLFF
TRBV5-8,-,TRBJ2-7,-,TGTGCCAGCAGCTCCAGGGGACAAAATTACGAGCAGTACTTC,CASSSRGQNYEQYF
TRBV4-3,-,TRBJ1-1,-,TGCGCCAGCAGCCAAGAAGGTGGGGTAACTGAAGCTTTCTTT,CASSQEGGVTEAFF
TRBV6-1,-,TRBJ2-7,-,TGTGCCAGCAGTGGTTCGGGGCCTGCCTACGAGCAGTACTTC,CASSGSGPAYEQYF
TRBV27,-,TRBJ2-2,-,TGTGCCAGCCAAGCGATGGGCACCGGGGAGCTGTTTTTT,CASQAMGTGELFF
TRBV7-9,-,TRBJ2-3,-,TGTGCCAGCAGCCCAGACATGGGAACGGTAGATACGCAGTATTTT,CASSPDMGTVDTQYF
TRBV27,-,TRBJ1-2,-,TGTGCCAGCAGTATAACAGGGTTAGGTTATGGCTACACCTTC,CASSITGLGYGYTF
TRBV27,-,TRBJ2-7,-,TGTGCCAGCAGTGCAAACGGGGGCGAGCAGTACTTC,CASSANGGEQYF
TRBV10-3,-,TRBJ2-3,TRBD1,TGTGCCATCAGTGGGTCAGAGGGGGCGTCAGATACGCAGTATTTT,CAISGSEGASDTQYF
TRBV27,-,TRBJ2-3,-,TGTGCCAGCAATCACAGGGGCACAGATACGCAGTATTTT,CASNHRGTDTQYF
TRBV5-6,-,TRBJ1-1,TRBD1,TGTGCCAGCAGCATAGGACAGGGGGCGTATGAAGCTTTCTTT,CASSIGQGAYEAFF
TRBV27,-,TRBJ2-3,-,TGTGCCAGCAGTTTCTCGTACACAGATACGCAGTATTTT,CASSFSYTDTQYF
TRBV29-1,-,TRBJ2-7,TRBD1,TGCAGCGTCTGTAAAGGGGGCGGATACGAGCAGTACTTC,CSVCKGGGYEQYF
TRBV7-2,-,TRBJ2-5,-,TGTGCCAGCAGCTTTACCGGGGTTGGGGAGACCCAGTACTTC,CASSFTGVGETQYF
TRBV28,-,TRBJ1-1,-,TGTGCCAGCAGTTCGGGACTGGGGCGGATCTTCGGCTCCGTTCAAGCTTTCTTT,CASSSGLGRIFGSVQAFF
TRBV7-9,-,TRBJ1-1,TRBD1,TGTGCCAGCAGCTTAGTTCAGGGGGACACTGAAGCTTTCTTT,CASSLVQGDTEAFF
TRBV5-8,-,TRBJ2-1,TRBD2,TGTGCCAGCAGCTGGGGTACGACTAGCGGGAGGTTCAATGAGCAGTTCTTC,CASSWGTTSGRFNEQFF
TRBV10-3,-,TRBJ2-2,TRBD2,TGTGCCATCACCTGGGCTACTAGCGGGGTGCCGAACACCGGGGAGCTGTTTTTT,CAITWATSGVPNTGELFF
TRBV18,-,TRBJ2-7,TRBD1,TGTGCCAGCTCCCCCACCAAGGGACAGGGGCTAAATGAGCAGTACTTC,CASSPTKGQGLNEQYF
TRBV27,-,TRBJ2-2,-,TGTGCCAGCAAAATCTTAAGCGGCTCCGGGGAGCTGTTTTTT,CASKILSGSGELFF
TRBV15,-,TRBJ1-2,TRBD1,TGTGCCACCAGCAGCTTCGGACAGGGGCACGGCTACACCTTC,CATSSFGQGHGYTF
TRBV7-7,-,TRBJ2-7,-,TGTGCTAGCAGCTTAGCACGAGGAGACTCACAGTACTTC,CASSLARGDSQYF
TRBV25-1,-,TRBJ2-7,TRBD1,TGTGCCAGCAGTGAATATGCAGGGGGCTCCTACGAGCAGTACTTC,CASSEYAGGSYEQYF
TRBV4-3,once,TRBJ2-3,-,TGCGCCAGCAGCCAAGAGGTCGCAGGGATGACAGATACGCAGTATTTT,CASSQEVAGMTDTQYF
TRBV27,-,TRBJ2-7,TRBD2,TGTGCCAGCAGTCCCGGGGGGAGCTACGAGCAGTACTTC,CASSPGGSYEQYF
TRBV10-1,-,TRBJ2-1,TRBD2,TGCGCCAGCAGTGGCGGGACTAGCGGGCTCGACTACAATGAGCAGTTCTTC,CASSGGTSGLDYNEQFF
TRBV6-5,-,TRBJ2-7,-,TGTGCCATCAGTGAGCCCGGGGCTGCCAGCGAGCAGTACTTC,CAISEPGAASEQYF
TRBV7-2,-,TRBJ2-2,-,TGTGCCAGCAGCTTAAACCAGGGGTACAAAAACACCGGGGAGCTGTTTTTT,CASSLNQGYKNTGELFF
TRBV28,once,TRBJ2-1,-,TGTGCCAGCAGGACAGGGAGGTACAATGAGCAGTTCTTC,CASRTGRYNEQFF
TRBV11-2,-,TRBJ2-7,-,TGTGCCAGCAGCTTAGCCTCCTGGCGAGAGCAGTATTTC,CASSLASWREQYF
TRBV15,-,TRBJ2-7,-,TGTGCCACCAGCAGAGCCCAGGGGTATTCAGGCCCTGGCGAGCAGTACTTC,CATSRAQGYSGPGEQYF
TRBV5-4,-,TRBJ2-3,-,TGTGCCAGCAGCTTGGGTAGGGGAGATACGCAGTATTTT,CASSLGRGDTQYF
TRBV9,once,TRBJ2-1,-,TGTGCCAGCAGCGATAGTTTAAGAGGGAACTCCTACAATGAGCAGTTCTTC,CASSDSLRGNSYNEQFF
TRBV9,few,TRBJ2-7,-,TGTGCCAGCAGCGTAGGGACAGCCTACGAGCAGTACTTC,CASSVGTAYEQYF
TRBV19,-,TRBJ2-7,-,TGTGCCAGTAGCCCCACCGGGACGCAGGCCTACGAGCAGTACTTC,CASSPTGTQAYEQYF
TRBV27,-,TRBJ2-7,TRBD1,TGTGCCAGCAGTTTGGGACAGGGGGCCCCCTACGAGCAGTACTTC,CASSLGQGAPYEQYF
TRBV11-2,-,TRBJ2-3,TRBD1,TGTGCCAGCAGCTTGGGGACAGGGGTTACCACAGATACGCAGTATTTT,CASSLGTGVTTDTQYF
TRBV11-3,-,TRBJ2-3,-,TGTGCCAGCAGCTTAGAGCGGGAATCAGATACGCAGTATTTT,CASSLERESDTQYF
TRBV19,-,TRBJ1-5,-,TGTGCCAGCCCGACGGGGGGAGGCAACAATCAGCCCCAGCATTTT,CASPTGGGNNQPQHF
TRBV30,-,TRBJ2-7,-,TGTGCCTGGAGAAGACAGGACTCCTACGAGCAGTACTTC,CAWRRQDSYEQYF
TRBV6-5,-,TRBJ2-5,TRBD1,TGTGCCAGCAGTCTGACAGGGGATGAAGAGACCCAGTACTTC,CASSLTGDEETQYF
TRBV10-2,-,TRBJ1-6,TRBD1,TGCGCCAGCAGTGAAGGGACAGGTGGCAATTCACCCCTCCACTTT,CASSEGTGGNSPLHF
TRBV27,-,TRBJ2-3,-,TGTGCCAGCAGTTGGGTCGGAGGTCTTACAGATACGCAGTATTTT,CASSWVGGLTDTQYF
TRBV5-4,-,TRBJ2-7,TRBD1,TGTGCCAGCAGCACGACAGGGGGTATCTACGAGCAGTACTTC,CASSTTGGIYEQYF
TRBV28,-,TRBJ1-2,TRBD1,TGTGCCAGCAGTTCACGGACAGGCGCATCTAACTATGGCTACACCTTC,CASSSRTGASNYGYTF
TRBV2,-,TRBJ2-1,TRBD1,TGTGCCAGCAGCCCGGACAGGGAAGGTGTGGGAAATGAGCAGTTCTTC,CASSPDREGVGNEQFF
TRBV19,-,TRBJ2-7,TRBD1,TGTGCCAGTAGTCGGGACAGGGTGGACGAGCAGTACTTC,CASSRDRVDEQYF
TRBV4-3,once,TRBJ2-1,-,TGCGCCAGCAGCCTCGGACACAATGAGCAGTTCTTC,CASSLGHNEQFF
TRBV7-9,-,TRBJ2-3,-,TGTGCCAGCAGCCCACCGGTAGGGCGGGATCGAGATACGCAGTATTTT,CASSPPVGRDRDTQYF
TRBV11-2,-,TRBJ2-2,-,TGTGCCAGCAGCTTAGCTGGGGACACCGGGGAGCTGTTTTTT,CASSLAGDTGELFF
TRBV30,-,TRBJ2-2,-,TGTGCCTGGAGTGATCAGGGTACCGGGGAGCTGTTTTTT,CAWSDQGTGELFF
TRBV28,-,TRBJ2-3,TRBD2,TGTGCCAGCAGTCCGCGGGGGAGCGCAGATACGCAGTATTTT,CASSPRGSADTQYF
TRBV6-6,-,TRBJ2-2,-,TGTGCCAGCAGTTGGTCGACAGGGAGGACCGGGGAGCTGTTTTTT,CASSWSTGRTGELFF
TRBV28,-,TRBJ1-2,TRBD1,TGTGCCAGCAGACTGGGGTTAGGGACAGGGGGCTCTTTTAGGGGCTACACCTTC,CASRLGLGTGGSFRGYTF